The 26 T cell receptor beta chains listed next were all sequenced from one sample in a study of regulatory T cells in long-lasting Graves disease (dated by TCRdb to about 2021). The library was prepared using multiplex PCR. The sample was run on an Illumina HiSeq 4000. TCR beta libraries were built with iRepertoire HTBI primers and Arm-PCR amplification of CDR3 regions. The raw public data were reprocessed by TCRdb itself: fastp quality trimming at Q25, MiXCR clonotype calling, in-frame beta chains only. Each record represents a unique CDR3 protein, reported with the most common genes and DNA among its rows. The sample yields roughly 500,000 distinct CDR3 sequences; more than 10% were counted once. Roughly 8.9% of the sample goes to the ten largest clones. Sample time point, as interpreted from the label and publication: newly diagnosed GD, antithyroid drugs for less than 3 months. RNA was extracted from PBMCs in TRIzol for both TCR sequencing and RNA sequencing.

The data also belong to a second study, concerning T cells in Graves' hyperthyroidism and ophthalmopathy.

The sample was peripheral blood mononuclear cells (PBMCs), taken at new diagnosis, from a patient treated with antithyroid drugs. The receptors originated from a woman aged 25-40 years with Graves disease. Donor details come from another sample of the same person, matched by shared clones.

Many counts were recorded for this clonotype. The V call is TRBV11-2, the J call TRBJ2-7, with a possible D match to TRBD2 (7 bases). The V and J ends lost 2 bases and 2 bases respectively, with 16 bases between them. The length of the CDR3 is 16 residues. Germline V gives CDR1 SGHAT, CDR2 FQNNGV. The CDR3 sequence is CASSLPRGGGAYEQYF. In nucleotides, the CDR3 is TGTGCCAGCAGCTTACCCCGGGGAGGGGGGGCCTACGAGCAGTACTTC.

This clonotype showed up many times. The rearrangement links TRBV27 to TRBJ1-6, with D maybe TRBD1 (5 bases). Germline loops: CDR1 MNHEY, CDR2 SMNVEV (reference sequence). V was shortened by 6 bases and J by 12 bases, with 18 bases between the two germline ends. There are 14 residues in the CDR3. CDR3: CASSPYGQGGPLHF. The CDR3 region has the DNA TGTGCCAGCAGCCCCTATGGGCAGGGCGGACCCCTCCACTTT.

This clonotype has ten or more counts. The rearrangement uses TRBV20-1 and TRBJ1-6; D gene uncertain. The germline gives CDR1 DFQATT, CDR2 SNEGSKA (reference sequence). V shed 3 bases and J shed 8 bases, with 20 bases lying between them. The CDR3 has 16 amino acids. The CDR3 sequence is CSASSLDRRPDSPLHF. The CDR3 DNA follows: TGCAGTGCTAGTAGCCTAGACCGTAGGCCCGATTCACCCCTCCACTTT.

This clonotype was detected a few times. V and J are TRBV11-2 and TRBJ2-5, with 15 nucleotides matching TRBD2. This CDR3 has 16 amino acids. The germline CDR1 and CDR2 sequences are SGHAT and FQNNGV. Losses at the gene ends were 5 bases for V and 4 bases for J; bases not matched to a gene: 5. CDR3 in DNA: TGTGCCAGCAGCCAGGGACTAGCGGGAGGTAGAGAGACCCAGTACTTC. Encoded protein: CASSQGLAGGRETQYF. Drawing the rest from reference TRBV11-2 and TRBJ2-5, the complete variable domain is EAGVAQSPRYKIIEKRQSVAFWCNPISGHATLYWYQQILGQGPKLLIQFQNNGVVDDSQLPKDRFSAERLKGVDSTLKIQPAKLEDSAVYLCASSQGLAGGRETQYFGPGTRLLVL.

This clonotype was seen a handful of times. The chain employs TRBV20-1 and TRBJ1-5; a weak D match, TRBD1 (5 bases). V was shortened by 0 bases and J by 2 bases, with 17 bases between the two germline ends. The CDR3 is made up of 17 amino acids. The V gene's germline CDR1 is DFQATT and CDR2 SNEGSKA (reference sequence). CDR3 DNA sequence: TGCAGTGCTAGAGATTGGGGCAAACCCGGGGGCAATCAGCCCCAGCATTTT. It encodes CSARDWGKPGGNQPQHF.

This clonotype was seen many times. V gene TRBV12-3 or TRBV12-4 combines with J gene TRBJ1-6; 10 bases are shared with TRBD1. The CDR3 length is 14 residues. With V trimmed by 6 bases and J by 9 bases, 5 bases remained unmatched. In nucleotides, the CDR3 is TGTGCCAGCAGGCCGGGACAGGGGTTTTCACCCCTCCACTTT. It specifies CASRPGQGFSPLHF.

V gene TRBV28 combines with J gene TRBJ2-1; no clear D gene. Per germline, CDR1 MDHEN and CDR2 SYDVKM. Trimming left V 4 bases short and J 8 bases short, with 12 bases between. This CDR3 is 13 amino acids long. The CDR3, as DNA: TGTGCCAGCAGTTCCTCGTGGAAACATGAGCAGTTCTTC. Translation: CASSSSWKHEQFF.

This clonotype was observed many times. This sequence joins TRBV6-2 or TRBV6-3 and TRBJ2-1, with D perhaps matching TRBD1 (5 bases). The CDR3 is 14 amino acids. Germline-derived CDR1 and CDR2 are MNHEY and SVGEGT. Trimming cost V 2 bases and J 6 bases, with 11 bases left between them. CDR3 nucleotides: TGTGCCAGCAGTTACCTGGGCAGGGCCAATGAGCAGTTCTTC. Translating gives CASSYLGRANEQFF.

This clonotype turned up a few times. The chain employs TRBV24-1 and TRBJ2-2, with D possibly being TRBD1 (6 bases). The CDR3 extends over 14 amino acids. The ends were cut back, 6 bases at V and 6 bases at J, with 13 bases in the middle. Looked up from germline, CDR1 is KGHDR and CDR2 is SFDVKD. CDR3 sequence reads: CATSTGWEAGELFF. CDR3 sequence (DNA): TGTGCCACCAGTACAGGGTGGGAAGCCGGGGAGCTGTTTTTT.

The rearrangement joins TRBV3-1 to TRBJ1-2; possible D gene TRBD1, 6 bases. CDR1 is LGHDT and CDR2 is YNNKEL in the germline V gene (reference sequence). Trimming stripped 5 bases from V and 4 bases from J, with 11 bases between. The CDR3 is 13 residues long. The chain's CDR3 is CASSSTGFYGYTF. DNA for the CDR3: TGTGCCAGCAGCTCCACAGGGTTCTATGGCTACACCTTC.

The chain is built from TRBV28 and TRBJ1-2, with no clear D. The CDR3 is 14 residues long. The V end lost 2 bases, the J end lost 4 bases, and 11 bases lay between the germline ends. Germline V CDR1 and CDR2: MDHEN, SYDVKM. CDR3 DNA sequence: TGTGCCAGCAGTTTACGGGGTCTGGCCTATGGCTACACCTTC. This translates into CASSLRGLAYGYTF.

This clonotype was counted ten times or more. J is TRBJ2-1 and V is TRBV4-1; D remains unclear. Germline lookup yields CDR1 MGHRA and CDR2 YSYEKL. The CDR3 contains 13 residues. The ends were cut back, 1 base at V and 3 bases at J, with 4 bases in the middle. The DNA of the CDR3 is TGCGCCAGCAGCCAAGTTAGCTACAATGAGCAGTTCTTC. Translated: CASSQVSYNEQFF.

This clonotype was counted many times. CDR3 coding DNA: TGTGCCAGCAGTGTTAATATCGGACCCCTTTTCAATGAGCAGTTCTTC. The encoded protein is CASSVNIGPLFNEQFF. The chain carries TRBV6-1 and TRBJ2-1; D is unclear. This CDR3 has 16 amino acids. V lost 4 bases and J lost 6, with 19 bases in between. The V gene's germline CDR1 is MNHNS and CDR2 SASEGT.

This clonotype occurred many times. The genes are TRBV30 and TRBJ2-1; the match to TRBD2 covers 7 bases. V lost 5 bases and J lost 7; bases outside the gene matches: 11. Per the germline V gene, CDR1 is GTSNPN and CDR2 is SVGIG (reference sequence). This CDR3 comprises 14 residues. CDR3 bases: TGTGCCTGGGGCCTTGGCGGGGGATGGAATGAGCAGTTCTTC. Translation gives CAWGLGGGWNEQFF.

This clonotype came up a few times. V and J are TRBV11-3 and TRBJ2-3; 11 nucleotides match TRBD1. J was trimmed by 5 bases and V by 6 bases; bases with no gene match: 10. The CDR3 totals 16 residues. Germline lookup yields CDR1 SGHNT and CDR2 YENEEA. The CDR3 is CASSKSGTGGRDTQYF. DNA of the CDR3: TGTGCCAGCAGTAAGAGCGGGACAGGGGGGAGAGATACGCAGTATTTT.

This clonotype came up a few times. The chain uses TRBV10-1 and TRBJ2-1, with TRBD1 matching 8 bases. Germline V lookup: CDR1 WNHNN, CDR2 SYGVQD (reference sequence). The V gene end was trimmed by 2 bases and the J gene end by 8 bases; junction bases not matched to a gene: 2. This CDR3 spans 13 amino acids. CDR3 region: CASSEGQGHEQFF. CDR3 coding DNA: TGCGCCAGCAGTGAGGGACAGGGCCATGAGCAGTTCTTC.

In its sample, this clonotype was seen many times. The V call is TRBV28, the J call TRBJ2-7, with TRBD1 matching 7 bases. The CDR3 length is 16 residues. The germline V gene encodes CDR1 MDHEN and CDR2 SYDVKM. The V and J ends lost 2 bases and 4 bases, in that order; junction bases with no gene match: 11. The chain's CDR3 is CASSLPHRGTLYEQYF. DNA for the CDR3: TGTGCCAGCAGTTTACCGCACAGGGGAACCCTGTACGAGCAGTACTTC.

V usage is TRBV11-3 and J usage is TRBJ2-1, with D possibly TRBD1 on 6 matching bases. Trimming removed 5 bases from V and 0 bases from J, with 14 bases in between. Germline CDR1 is SGHNT and CDR2 is YENEEA. This CDR3 is 16 amino acids long. The CDR3 DNA reads as TGTGCCAGCAGCGACGGACAGCGGAGCTCCTACAATGAGCAGTTCTTC. The encoded protein is CASSDGQRSSYNEQFF.

This sequence joins TRBV6-1 and TRBJ1-1; D gene ambiguous. The CDR3 covers 13 residues. The germline CDR1 and CDR2 sequences are MNHNS and SASEGT. Between the trimmed V and J ends, which lost 6 bases and 5 bases, there was a span of 13 bases. In DNA form, the CDR3 reads TGTGCCAGCAGCCTAATCGGAGTGACTGAAGCTTTCTTT. Protein product: CASSLIGVTEAFF.

The J gene is TRBJ2-7, the V gene TRBV19; 8 bases map to TRBD2. CDR1 is LNHDA, CDR2 SQIVND, per germline (reference sequence). With V trimmed by 5 bases and J by 0 bases, 9 bases remained unmatched. The CDR3 runs 16 residues. CDR3 amino acids: CASSFREGPHSYEQYF. The CDR3 coding sequence is TGTGCCAGTAGTTTCCGGGAGGGGCCGCACTCCTACGAGCAGTACTTC.

The chain joins TRBV7-3 to TRBJ1-4; 9 bases line up with TRBD1. The ends lost 5 bases at V and 7 bases at J; junction bases unmatched: 8. Germline loops: CDR1 SGHTA, CDR2 FQGTGA. CDR3 length: 15 amino acids. The CDR3 sequence is CASSIRQGVTEKLFF. Written as DNA, the CDR3 is TGTGCCAGCAGCATTAGACAGGGGGTAACTGAAAAACTGTTTTTT.

This clonotype was counted between two and nine times. This chain joins TRBV19 and TRBJ2-1, with 10 positions matching TRBD1. The germline CDR1 and CDR2 sequences are LNHDA and SQIVND (reference sequence). This CDR3 is 13 amino acids long. Trimming took 5 bases from V and 10 from J; bases not matched to a gene: 5. The CDR3 is CASSGQGGKEQFF. The CDR3 region has the DNA TGTGCCAGTAGTGGACAGGGGGGTAAGGAGCAGTTCTTC.

This clonotype was observed a handful of times. V usage is TRBV5-1 and J usage is TRBJ2-7; 11 nucleotides agree with TRBD2. Germline-derived CDR1 and CDR2 are SGHRS and YFSETQ. The J segment lost 2 bases and the V segment lost 5 bases, leaving 12 bases of the junction unmatched. The CDR3 spans 17 residues. The CDR3: CASRAVLAGASPYEQYF. The CDR3 DNA reads TGCGCCAGCAGGGCTGTACTAGCGGGAGCATCTCCCTACGAGCAGTACTTC.

This clonotype was detected many times. The genes are TRBV24-1 and TRBJ2-1, with TRBD2 matching 8 bases. CDR1 and CDR2 (germline): KGHDR, SFDVKD. V lost 0 bases, J lost 15 bases, and 6 bases stayed unmatched. This CDR3 region has 13 residues. CDR3 amino acids: CATSDLERESLFF. In DNA, the CDR3 is TGTGCCACCAGTGATTTGGAGCGGGAGAGTCTGTTCTTC.

This clonotype was seen many times. The chain links TRBV11-2 to TRBJ2-1, with TRBD2 as a possible D gene (5 bases). This CDR3 spans 16 amino acids. Germline CDR1 SGHAT, CDR2 FQNNGV. The V gene lost 3 bases and the J gene lost 1 base, with 13 bases spanning the gap. CDR3: CASSFPGGRSYNEQFF. The CDR3 DNA is TGTGCCAGCAGCTTTCCTGGCGGGCGGTCCTACAATGAGCAGTTCTTC.

A few counts support this clonotype. This chain connects TRBV10-3 to TRBJ1-5, with D possibly matching TRBD1 (6 bases). The germline V and J ends were trimmed by 4 bases and 4 bases, with 8 bases remaining between them. The germline V gene has CDR1 ENHRY and CDR2 SYGVKD. The CDR3 covers 13 residues. DNA of the CDR3: TGTGCCATCAGTGTAGGGGGAAATCAGCCCCAGCATTTT. This codes for CAISVGGNQPQHF.